The 9 T cell receptor beta chains reported below all come from one sample, sequenced in a study of blood T cell repertoires in COVID-19. The assay was immunoSEQ multiplex PCR, and TCRdb's table has in-frame clones only and misses some. The sample includes some 190,000 clones, 70% to 90% seen only once; the top ten take roughly 5%. The sequencing sample was made of peripheral blood. The receptor source for this set is a woman aged 80 or over with acute or convalescent COVID-19.

The chain links TRBV27 to TRBJ1-5, with D possibly matching TRBD1 (5 bases). This CDR3 is built from 15 residues. V lost 7 bases and J 7 bases, leaving 20 bases between the germline ends. CDR1 and CDR2 from the germline V gene are MNHEY and SMNVEV (reference sequence). The CDR3 loop is CASTRTYGAGQPQHF. CDR3 in DNA: TGTGCCAGCACCAGGACCTATGGGGCCGGGCAGCCCCAGCATTTT.

There are a few counts of this clone. This sequence joins TRBV3-1 (or the pseudogene TRBV3-2) and TRBJ1-2, with 7 bases aligning to TRBD1. Germline CDR1 is LGHDT and CDR2 is YNNKEL (reference sequence). The CDR3 is 16 amino acids. Trimming removed 7 bases from V and 6 bases from J; junction bases left unmatched: 17. The CDR3 DNA reads as TGTGCCAGCACCGACCGAGGTAGGGGGCGCGAAGATGGCTACACCTTC. Its protein is CASTDRGRGREDGYTF.

The rearrangement uses TRBV9 and TRBJ1-3, with D possibly TRBD1 on 6 matching bases. The germline V and J ends were trimmed by 2 bases and 2 bases, with 11 bases remaining between them. The CDR3 runs 15 residues. Germline assignment: CDR1 SGDLS and CDR2 YYNGEE. In nucleotides, the CDR3 is TGTGCCAGCAGCGTTGGACAGACCCCTGGAAACACCATATATTTT. It yields the protein CASSVGQTPGNTIYF.

DNA of the CDR3: TGTGCCAGCAGCCCTGACAGGGGAGGGGTTTCCACAGATACGCAGTATTTT. Translated: CASSPDRGGVSTDTQYF. The genes are TRBV7-2 and TRBJ2-3; D perhaps matches TRBD1 (8 bases). The ends were cut back, 5 bases at V and 2 bases at J, with 20 bases in the middle. Germline CDR1 SGHTA, CDR2 FQGNSA. The CDR3 length is 17 residues.

The gene calls are TRBV2 and TRBJ2-2; no firm D call. This CDR3 has 16 residues. V shed 6 bases and J shed 0 bases, with 14 bases lying between them. Per the germline V gene, CDR1 is SNHLY and CDR2 is FYNNEI. DNA for the CDR3: TGTGCCAGCAGCTTCGTCGGGTCTGCGAACACCGGGGAGCTGTTTTTT. It codes for CASSFVGSANTGELFF.

The CDR3 loop is CASSLLSGYETQYF. The CDR3 coding sequence is TGCGCCAGCAGCTTGCTTTCCGGGTACGAGACCCAGTACTTC. This chain connects TRBV5-1 to TRBJ2-5; D is uncertain. V lost 1 base and J 5 bases, leaving 12 bases between the germline ends. This CDR3 region has 14 residues. Germline-derived CDR1 and CDR2 are SGHRS and YFSETQ.

The V gene is TRBV6-5, the J gene TRBJ1-3; D possibly corresponds to TRBD1 (6 bases). CDR1 and CDR2 from the germline V gene are MNHEY and SVGAGI. CDR3 length: 15 amino acids. V dropped 3 bases and J dropped 3 bases, with 12 bases sitting between them. The DNA for the CDR3 is TGTGCCAGCAGTTATTGGGGGCTAAGTGGAAACACCATATATTTT. Residues: CASSYWGLSGNTIYF.

V and J are TRBV5-6 and TRBJ1-2; TRBD1 agrees at 8 bases. Trimming removed 4 bases from V and 4 bases from J; junction bases left unmatched: 3. This CDR3 region has 13 residues. Germline V CDR1 and CDR2: SGHDT, YYEEEE. The CDR3 DNA is TGTGCCAGCAGCCTTGACAGGGGCTATGGCTACACCTTC. Translating gives CASSLDRGYGYTF.

The V and J genes are TRBV10-3 and TRBJ2-5, with TRBD1 identical over 8 bases. There are 14 residues in the CDR3. Germline V gene data show CDR1 as ENHRY and CDR2 as SYGVKD. J was trimmed by 2 bases and V by 6 bases; bases with no gene match: 5. CDR3 residues: CAISIGTGQETQYF. The CDR3 DNA is TGTGCCATCAGCATCGGGACAGGACAAGAGACCCAGTACTTC.